This entry lists 18 T cell receptor beta chains sequenced from one sample in a study of cytotoxic CD8 clonotypes in ibrutinib-treated CLL. The assay was immunoSEQ multiplex PCR, and TCRdb's table has in-frame clones only and misses some. The table shows 250,000 or so clones, with around 70% occurring only once. Sample: PBMCs, taken after 24 months of ibrutinib treatment. Source of these receptors: a human donor with chronic lymphocytic leukemia.

The CDR3 spells CASSPRGTTHFYNEQFF. CDR3 nucleotide sequence: TGTGCCAGCAGTCCACGCGGAACTACTCATTTCTACAATGAGCAGTTCTTC. The V call is TRBV27, the J call TRBJ2-1; D unclear. There are 17 residues in the CDR3. Germline V gene sequence: CDR1 MNHEY, CDR2 SMNVEV (reference sequence). V lost 5 bases to trimming and J lost 3 bases, with 20 bases between them.

This clone was counted once. V usage is TRBV29-1 and J usage is TRBJ2-4; D is perhaps TRBD1 (6 bases). Trimming stripped 3 bases from V and 1 base from J, with 10 bases between. Per the germline V gene, CDR1 is SQVTM and CDR2 is ANQGSEA. The CDR3 sequence is 14 residues long. CDR3 protein: CSVESRGAKNIQYF. The CDR3, as DNA: TGCAGCGTTGAGTCCAGGGGTGCCAAAAACATTCAGTACTTC.

The chain employs TRBV19 and TRBJ2-7, with 10 bases matching TRBD1. CDR1 LNHDA and CDR2 SQIVND come from the germline V gene (reference sequence). The CDR3 is made up of 15 amino acids. With 5 bases clipped from V and 6 bases from J, the junction kept 10 bases outside the gene matches. This CDR3 is CASSLPGTGAVEQYF. Here the CDR3 DNA reads TGTGCCAGTAGTCTCCCCGGGACAGGGGCGGTCGAGCAGTACTTC.

The chain carries TRBV7-3 and TRBJ1-2, with D tentatively TRBD1 (5 bases). Germline CDR1 SGHTA, CDR2 FQGTGA. The CDR3 has 12 amino acids. V was pared by 5 bases and J by 11 bases, with 15 bases between. Here the CDR3 reads CASSETGTEYTF. CDR3 nucleotide sequence: TGTGCCAGCAGCGAAACCGGGACGGAGTACACCTTC.

The V and J genes are TRBV5-6 and TRBJ2-7, with TRBD1 as a possible D gene (5 bases). This CDR3 has 15 residues. The germline V gene has CDR1 SGHDT and CDR2 YYEEEE. V shed 4 bases and J shed 0 bases, with 14 bases lying between them. CDR3 DNA: TGTGCCAGCAGCGCGACAGATCTAGGCTCCTACGAGCAGTACTTC. Translation gives CASSATDLGSYEQYF.

V and J are TRBV13 and TRBJ1-1; 8 bases map to TRBD1. There are 15 residues in the CDR3. V was clipped by 4 bases and J by 0 bases; unmatched bases: 4. Per germline, CDR1 PRHDT and CDR2 FYEKMQ (reference sequence). Written as DNA, the CDR3 is TGTGCCAGCAGCTCGGACAGGGCCATGAACACTGAAGCTTTCTTT. This gives the protein CASSSDRAMNTEAFF.

The chain uses TRBV9 and TRBJ1-1; D remains unclear. Per germline, CDR1 SGDLS and CDR2 YYNGEE. Trimming pared 0 bases from V and 1 base from J, leaving 4 bases between. CDR3 length: 13 amino acids. Here the CDR3 DNA reads TGTGCCAGCAGCGTAGCAGCGAACACTGAAGCTTTCTTT. Protein: CASSVAANTEAFF.

This clone was recorded a few times. The J gene is TRBJ2-1, the V gene TRBV7-9, with a possible D match to TRBD2 (5 bases). Trimming cost V 5 bases and J 0 bases, with 8 bases left between them. The germline CDR1 and CDR2 sequences are SEHNR and FQNEAQ (reference sequence). The CDR3 extends over 14 amino acids. DNA for the CDR3: TGTGCCAGCAGCAAAACTAGCTCCTACAATGAGCAGTTCTTC. Protein: CASSKTSSYNEQFF.

V gene TRBV2 combines with J gene TRBJ2-1; TRBD2 aligns across 9 bases. The germline CDR1 and CDR2 sequences are SNHLY and FYNNEI. Trimming at V came to 4 bases and at J to 8 bases, leaving 12 bases not matched to a gene. The CDR3 contains 16 residues. In nucleotides, the CDR3 is TGTGCCAGCAGTGGATGGGCGGGAGGGCCGGGAGATGAGCAGTTCTTC. Amino acid sequence: CASSGWAGGPGDEQFF.

The chain has TRBV5-5 and TRBJ1-3, with 9 bases that match TRBD1. The germline gives CDR1 SGHKS, CDR2 YYEKEE (reference sequence). The CDR3 is 16 amino acids. With 5 bases clipped from V and 0 bases from J, the junction kept 6 bases outside the gene matches. The CDR3 DNA reads as TGTGCCAGCAGGCGGGACAGGGAGTCCTCTGGAAACACCATATATTTT. It is translated as CASRRDRESSGNTIYF.

In the case of this clone: Other DNA sequences in this sample translate to the same CDR3. The gene calls are TRBV5-1 and TRBJ1-1; no firm D call. The V gene's germline CDR1 is SGHRS and CDR2 YFSETQ. The CDR3 consists of 13 residues. V shed 2 bases and J shed 5 bases, with 10 bases lying between them. CDR3 in amino acids: CASSFSGETEAFF. CDR3 bases: TGCGCCAGCAGCTTCAGTGGGGAAACTGAAGCTTTCTTT.

In this sample, this clone turned up once. V is TRBV6-5 and J is TRBJ2-7, with 9 nucleotides matching TRBD1. Germline V gene data show CDR1 as MNHEY and CDR2 as SVGAGI. The CDR3 spans 13 residues. The junction had 6 bases not matched to a gene; V was cut back by 10 bases and J by 2 bases. For the CDR3, the DNA is TGTGCCACCCAGGGACAGGGTCCCTACGAGCAGTACTTC. Protein sequence: CATQGQGPYEQYF.

Only a few counts were recorded for this clone. This chain links TRBV2 with TRBJ2-7; either TRBD1 or TRBD2 may fit D (6 bases each). The CDR3 is 13 amino acids. Trimming cost V 1 base and J 6 bases, with 10 bases left between them. Germline CDR1 is SNHLY and CDR2 is FYNNEI. DNA of the CDR3: TGTGCCAGCAGTGAAGTTGGGGGGCGCGAGCAGTACTTC. The encoded protein is CASSEVGGREQYF.

This clone occurred once. The chain recombines TRBV10-3 with TRBJ2-5; weak D call: TRBD1 (5 bases). Judging by the DNA end, TRBJ2-7 fits better; the J call may be wrong. Germline-derived CDR1 and CDR2 are ENHRY and SYGVKD. This CDR3 is 16 amino acids long. CDR3 loop: CAISGGNADQGYEQYF. The CDR3 region has the DNA TGTGCCATCAGTGGGGGTAATGCCGACCAGGGATACGAGCAGTACTTC.

The table lists this clone with a few counts. The chain joins TRBV7-9 to TRBJ2-1; D is possibly TRBD1 or TRBD2 (6 bases each). The V gene lost 3 bases and the J gene lost 6 bases, with 9 bases spanning the gap. There are 13 residues in the CDR3. Germline V CDR1 and CDR2: SEHNR, FQNEAQ (reference sequence). The CDR3 DNA sequence: TGTGCCAGCAGCTTCAGGGGAGGCAATGAGCAGTTCTTC. Its protein product is CASSFRGGNEQFF.

The chain employs TRBV7-9 and TRBJ2-5; D may be TRBD2 (6 bases). Trimming removed 4 bases at V and 5 bases at J, with 11 bases between. This CDR3 contains 13 residues. Per the germline V gene, CDR1 is SEHNR and CDR2 is FQNEAQ (reference sequence). Here the CDR3 DNA reads TGTGCCAGCAGCTCGGGGGTTAGGGAGACCCAGTACTTC. Translated, it gives CASSSGVRETQYF.

In its sample, this clone was seen a few times. The same CDR3 is also encoded by other DNA sequences in this sample. This chain uses TRBV5-1 with TRBJ2-7; D not resolved. Trimming took 0 bases from V and 3 from J, leaving 7 bases between them. The CDR3 is made up of 13 amino acids. From germline, CDR1 is SGHRS and CDR2 YFSETQ. The CDR3 DNA reads as TGCGCCAGCAGCTTGGCCGGAAACTACGAGCAGTACTTC. As protein: CASSLAGNYEQYF.

On this clone: This sample also contains other DNA sequences that code for the same CDR3. The genes are TRBV4-2 and TRBJ2-7; no clear D. Germline V gives CDR1 LGHNA, CDR2 YNFKEQ. V was cut by 0 bases and J by 3 bases, with 6 bases left in between. The CDR3 is 13 amino acids. The CDR3 DNA reads TGTGCCAGCAGCCAAGATCCCCTCTACGAGCAGTACTTC. The encoded protein is CASSQDPLYEQYF.